The clone carrying this T cell receptor beta chain was detected once. Its target is not known. This may come from a read error, since a much larger clone is one base off. TCRdb used MiXCR to reprocess the multiplex PCR reads, holding one entry per CDR3 protein. The sample shows fewer than 200,000 distinct CDR3 sequences, around a third of them seen only once. CDR1 and CDR2 from the germline V gene are MNHNY and SVGAGI (reference sequence). This CDR3 spans 15 amino acids. This sample is part of a study of breast tumors, draining lymph nodes, adjacent tissues. General study results and limits: Tumor T cell lymph node origin was a supported hypothesis, not proven. The data were judged consistent with most tumor T cells coming from lymph node and expanding in tumor. Compared with lymph nodes, tumors were less diverse; compared with nontumor tissue, more. Tumor and nontumor repertoires were significantly more similar in luminal-like than in basal-like breast cancer.

Axillary draining lymph nodes of breast cancer patients supplied the node samples. The rearrangement uses TRBV6-6 and TRBJ1-2; tentatively, D is TRBD1 (6 bases). The sequenced sample consisted of axillary lymph node tissue. This sequence originates from a female donor with breast cancer. Some clones in this sample may be carry-over from other donors' samples. The CDR3 nucleotides are TGTGCCAGCAGTGATGACAGGCCGGTAGGCTATGGCCACACCTTC. This sequence encodes CASSDDRPVGYGHTF.